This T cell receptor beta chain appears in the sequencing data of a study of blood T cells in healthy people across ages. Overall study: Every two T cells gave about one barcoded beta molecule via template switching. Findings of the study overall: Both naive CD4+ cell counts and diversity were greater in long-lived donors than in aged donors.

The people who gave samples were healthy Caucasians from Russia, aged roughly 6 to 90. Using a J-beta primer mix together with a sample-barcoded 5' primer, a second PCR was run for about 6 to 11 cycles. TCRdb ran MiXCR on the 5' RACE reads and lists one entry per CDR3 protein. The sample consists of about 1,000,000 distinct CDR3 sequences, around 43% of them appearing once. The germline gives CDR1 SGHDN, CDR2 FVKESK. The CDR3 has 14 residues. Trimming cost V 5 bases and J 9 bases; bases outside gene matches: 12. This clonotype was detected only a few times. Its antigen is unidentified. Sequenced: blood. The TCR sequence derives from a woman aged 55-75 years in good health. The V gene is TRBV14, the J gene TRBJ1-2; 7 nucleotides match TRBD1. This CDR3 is CASSVPGQPWSYTF. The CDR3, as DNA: TGTGCCAGCAGCGTCCCGGGACAGCCGTGGAGCTACACCTTC.